The present TCR beta chain was sequenced within a study of cytomegalovirus exposure and HLA in healthy donors. The study, taken as a whole, reports: Listed as cytomegalovirus-associated were 150 or so TCR beta chains.

Concerning this clone itself: Its antigen is undetermined.

The CDR3 consists of 17 residues. In germline, CDR1 is LGHNA, CDR2 YNFKEQ. J was trimmed by 5 bases and V by 1 base; bases with no gene match: 8. This PCR relied on a set of 60 Vbeta primers and 13 Jbeta primers. TCRdb's table, derived via immunoSEQ multiplex PCR, lists solely in-frame clones and lacks some. The sample holds more than 100,000 clones, 83% seen once. Specimen: PBMCs. This clonotype originated in a man in his forties or fifties in good health and CMV-seronegative. The chain recombines TRBV4-2 with TRBJ2-1, with 10 bases lining up with TRBD2. The CDR3 loop reads CASSQGPSGRGDNEQFF. In nucleotides, the CDR3 is TGTGCCAGCAGCCAAGGCCCCAGCGGGAGGGGGGACAATGAGCAGTTCTTC.